This is a list of T cell receptor beta chains from one sample in a study of blood T cell repertoires in COVID-19. Profiled with immunoSEQ multiplex PCR; TCRdb holds only in-frame clones, not every one. There are some 410,000 clones in the sample; over 75% occur only once, and 0.97% lies in the top ten. The sequencing input was PBMCs or T cells enriched from blood (not recorded which). These receptors originate from a woman aged 25 to 45 with acute COVID-19. Both conserved end residues are trimmed from each CDR3.

cdr3_length,v_call,cdr3_aa
13,TRBV5-1,ASSPGDRNTGELF
13,TRBV24-1,ATSDPTGGTGELF
13,TRBV7-3,ASSLISGSQTEAF
12,TRBV19,ASRKDRAENTIY
13,TRBV6-4,ASREIGTRLNIQY
13,TRBV7-3,ASSPGTGGQETQY
11,TRBV12-3/TRBV12-4,ASSSRSNQPQH
13,TRBV15,ATSRDVAGAYEQY
15,TRBV7-2,ASSLFLGTASTGELF
12,TRBV9,ASTHGSLNTEAF
12,TRBV6-4,ASSSGTGFTEAF
13,TRBV24-1,ATSGAEKKNTEAF
12,TRBV15,ATSTQVGLDTQY
15,TRBV15,ATSRGRTSPSTDTQY
16,TRBV7-8,ASSLAGSSGTGGNTIY
10,TRBV20-1,SASSLGGGYT
11,TRBV6-5,ASSYYRGYEQY
16,TRBV7-2,ASSPKIWLGGERNTIY
13,TRBV2,ASSSGTVSTDTQY
11,TRBV2,ASSSTDTGELF
15,TRBV5-1,ASSSGTPRADTGELF
12,TRBV9,ASSSQWGPYEQY
12,TRBV7-3,ASSFDRGSYEQY
13,TRBV3-1/TRBV3-2,ASSLRGGDAEKLF
13,TRBV27,ASGSFLSSYNEQF
11,TRBV6-5,ASRQDLTAEAF
12,TRBV3-1/TRBV3-2,ASSQGQANYGYT
13,TRBV5-1,ASSLVQGRWTEAF
14,TRBV19,ASSTGRQGSNQPQH
16,TRBV7-9,ASSYNLGSRDSNTEAF
11,TRBV24-1,AISGGRTDTQY
11,TRBV6-5,ASSYSFGDTQY
11,TRBV9,ASSVAGSYEQY
16,TRBV30,AWALPDLTGGWVYGYT
17,TRBV13,ASSLVDRDRDGPGNTIY
11,TRBV3-1/TRBV3-2,ASSPDNSYEQY
10,TRBV10-3,AISTGENGYT